Listed below are T cell receptor beta chains from one sample, sequenced in a study of blood T cell repertoires in COVID-19. TCRdb's table, derived via immunoSEQ multiplex PCR, lists solely in-frame clones and lacks some. The sample shows about 300,000 clones, around four fifths of them seen only once. Sequenced material: peripheral blood. The origin of the receptors is a woman between 50 and 59 years old with acute or convalescent COVID-19. The CDR3 runs from the conserved cysteine through the conserved F or W. The order of the fields is V gene, J gene, D gene, clone size, CDR3 DNA, CDR3 protein. The D gene is left open where the match is weak. A row's size may be missing; if present it is once, few, many or a size class.

v_gene: TRBV10-3
j_gene: TRBJ2-1
d_gene: TRBD2
abundance: .
CDR3nt: TGTGCCATCAGTGATTTAGCGGGCCCCTACAATGAGCAGTTCTTC
CDR3aa: CAISDLAGPYNEQFF

v_gene: TRBV2
j_gene: TRBJ1-1
d_gene: .
abundance: .
CDR3nt: TGTGCCAGCAGGCCTACTGACGGGGTGCCCAGAGCTTTCTTT
CDR3aa: CASRPTDGVPRAFF

v_gene: TRBV7-9
j_gene: TRBJ1-1
d_gene: .
abundance: .
CDR3nt: TGTGCCAGCAGCTTGGACAGTCCGAACACTGAAGCTTTCTTT
CDR3aa: CASSLDSPNTEAFF

v_gene: TRBV7-2
j_gene: TRBJ1-1
d_gene: TRBD1
abundance: .
CDR3nt: TGTGCCAGCAGACCCCGGACAGGCATGAACACTGAAGCTTTCTTT
CDR3aa: CASRPRTGMNTEAFF

v_gene: TRBV5-4
j_gene: TRBJ1-6
d_gene: .
abundance: .
CDR3nt: TGTGCCAGCAGCCTGGACAGTAATTCACCCCTCCACTTT
CDR3aa: CASSLDSNSPLHF

v_gene: TRBV10-3
j_gene: TRBJ2-2
d_gene: .
abundance: .
CDR3nt: TGTGCCATCAGTGAGGAGGGGACTACCGGGGAGCTGTTTTTT
CDR3aa: CAISEEGTTGELFF

v_gene: TRBV11-2
j_gene: TRBJ1-1
d_gene: .
abundance: .
CDR3nt: TGTGCCAGCAGCTTGGGCCCGGGGACTGAAGCTTTCTTT
CDR3aa: CASSLGPGTEAFF

v_gene: TRBV3-1/TRBV3-2
j_gene: TRBJ2-1
d_gene: .
abundance: .
CDR3nt: TGTGCCAGCAGCCAAGATGATAGCTCCTACAATGAGCAGTTCTTC
CDR3aa: CASSQDDSSYNEQFF

v_gene: TRBV5-4
j_gene: TRBJ2-3
d_gene: TRBD1
abundance: .
CDR3nt: TGTGCCAGCAGCTCCCGACAGGGTACAGATACGCAGTATTTT
CDR3aa: CASSSRQGTDTQYF

v_gene: TRBV18
j_gene: TRBJ1-4
d_gene: .
abundance: .
CDR3nt: TGTGCCAGCTCACCCCCGACGGGAGGGAATGAAAAACTGTTTTTT
CDR3aa: CASSPPTGGNEKLFF

v_gene: TRBV27
j_gene: TRBJ2-1
d_gene: .
abundance: .
CDR3nt: TGTGCCAGCAGTTTAAGTGGGAGCGGCAATGAGCAGTTCTTC
CDR3aa: CASSLSGSGNEQFF

v_gene: TRBV4-2
j_gene: TRBJ1-5
d_gene: TRBD1
abundance: .
CDR3nt: TGTGCCAGCAGCCAAGGGACAGGTTGCAATCAGCCCCAGCATTTT
CDR3aa: CASSQGTGCNQPQHF

v_gene: TRBV2
j_gene: TRBJ1-1
d_gene: .
abundance: .
CDR3nt: TGTGCCAGCAGTGGCGATGTGAACACTGAAGCTTTCTTT
CDR3aa: CASSGDVNTEAFF

v_gene: TRBV5-4
j_gene: TRBJ2-7
d_gene: TRBD2
abundance: .
CDR3nt: TGTGCCAGCAGCCCGGGGGGACTAGCGGGGAACTCCTACGAGCAGTACTTC
CDR3aa: CASSPGGLAGNSYEQYF

v_gene: TRBV6-5
j_gene: TRBJ2-3
d_gene: TRBD2
abundance: .
CDR3nt: TGTGCCAGCAGACTAGCGGGAGGGGATACGCAGTATTTT
CDR3aa: CASRLAGGDTQYF

v_gene: TRBV18
j_gene: TRBJ2-6
d_gene: .
abundance: .
CDR3nt: TGTGCCAGCTCACCAACGGGGGTCGGGGCCAACGTCCTGACTTTC
CDR3aa: CASSPTGVGANVLTF

v_gene: TRBV5-4
j_gene: TRBJ1-1
d_gene: .
abundance: .
CDR3nt: TGTGCCAGCAGCCCGGGACTCACTGCAGACACTGAAGCTTTCTTT
CDR3aa: CASSPGLTADTEAFF

v_gene: TRBV5-1
j_gene: TRBJ2-1
d_gene: .
abundance: .
CDR3nt: TGCGCCAGCAGCTTGGGGGGCAGGGGCAATGAGCAGTTCTTC
CDR3aa: CASSLGGRGNEQFF

v_gene: TRBV10-3
j_gene: TRBJ1-2
d_gene: .
abundance: .
CDR3nt: TGTGCCATCAGTGGGGGGGTTTCCCGCTATGGCTACACCTTC
CDR3aa: CAISGGVSRYGYTF

v_gene: TRBV18
j_gene: TRBJ2-1
d_gene: TRBD2
abundance: once
CDR3nt: TGTGCCAGCTCACCAATCGCGCGGGAGAATGAGCAGTTCTTC
CDR3aa: CASSPIARENEQFF

v_gene: TRBV10-1
j_gene: TRBJ2-2
d_gene: .
abundance: .
CDR3nt: TGCGCCAGCACCTCTAACAGGGAAGGCGGGGAGCTGTTTTTT
CDR3aa: CASTSNREGGELFF

v_gene: TRBV19
j_gene: TRBJ2-7
d_gene: .
abundance: .
CDR3nt: TGTGCCAGTACGGGGAAGGGCTACGAGCAGTACTTC
CDR3aa: CASTGKGYEQYF

v_gene: TRBV2
j_gene: TRBJ2-1
d_gene: .
abundance: .
CDR3nt: TGTGCCAGCAGCCCGGACAGAGCGTACAATGAGCAGTTCTTC
CDR3aa: CASSPDRAYNEQFF

v_gene: TRBV4-1
j_gene: TRBJ2-7
d_gene: TRBD2
abundance: .
CDR3nt: TGCGCCAGCAGCAGTGCAACTAGCGGACCCTACGAGCAGTACTTC
CDR3aa: CASSSATSGPYEQYF

v_gene: TRBV5-1
j_gene: TRBJ2-7
d_gene: TRBD2
abundance: .
CDR3nt: TGCGCCAGCTCTACTAGCGGGAGGGCTGGGGCCTACGAGCAGTACTTC
CDR3aa: CASSTSGRAGAYEQYF

v_gene: TRBV10-1
j_gene: TRBJ2-2
d_gene: .
abundance: .
CDR3nt: TGCGCCAGCAGGGGCCCAGTCGCGAACACCGGGGAGCTGTTTTTT
CDR3aa: CASRGPVANTGELFF

v_gene: TRBV30
j_gene: TRBJ1-2
d_gene: TRBD1
abundance: .
CDR3nt: TGTGCCTGGAGCTCCCTGGGGACAGGGGCCGTTGGCTACACCTTC
CDR3aa: CAWSSLGTGAVGYTF

v_gene: TRBV18
j_gene: TRBJ2-7
d_gene: TRBD1
abundance: .
CDR3nt: TGTGCCAGCTCACCCTTGGGACAGGGGCTCCTCTTAAACGAGCAGTACTTC
CDR3aa: CASSPLGQGLLLNEQYF

v_gene: TRBV19
j_gene: TRBJ1-2
d_gene: TRBD1
abundance: .
CDR3nt: TGTGCCAGTAGTCCGGGGACAGCTTATGGCTACACCTTC
CDR3aa: CASSPGTAYGYTF

v_gene: TRBV19
j_gene: TRBJ1-2
d_gene: .
abundance: .
CDR3nt: TGTGCCAGTATGCATCAGGACAGCAGACTCTATGGCTACACCTTC
CDR3aa: CASMHQDSRLYGYTF

v_gene: TRBV30
j_gene: TRBJ1-4
d_gene: .
abundance: .
CDR3nt: TGTGCCTGGAGTGTTTTCGCAACTAATGAAAAACTGTTTTTT
CDR3aa: CAWSVFATNEKLFF

v_gene: TRBV3-1/TRBV3-2
j_gene: TRBJ1-1
d_gene: TRBD1
abundance: .
CDR3nt: TGTGCCAGCAGCGGACAGGGACTCTTGGGAGCTTTCTTT
CDR3aa: CASSGQGLLGAFF

v_gene: TRBV18
j_gene: TRBJ2-7
d_gene: .
abundance: .
CDR3nt: TGTGCCAGCTCACCTTCGGCGGGACTCTACGAGCAGTACTTC
CDR3aa: CASSPSAGLYEQYF

v_gene: TRBV18
j_gene: TRBJ2-5
d_gene: TRBD2
abundance: .
CDR3nt: TGTGCCAGCTCACCTTTGCTAGCGGGAAACCAAGAGACCCAGTACTTC
CDR3aa: CASSPLLAGNQETQYF

v_gene: TRBV6-5
j_gene: TRBJ1-5
d_gene: TRBD1
abundance: .
CDR3nt: TGTGCCAGCAGTCCTGGACAGGGGGCTCATCAGCCCCAGCATTTT
CDR3aa: CASSPGQGAHQPQHF

v_gene: TRBV30
j_gene: TRBJ1-1
d_gene: TRBD1
abundance: .
CDR3nt: TGTGCCTGTCCAGGGGGGCCGAAAGACACTGAAGCTTTCTTT
CDR3aa: CACPGGPKDTEAFF

v_gene: TRBV7-6
j_gene: TRBJ2-7
d_gene: TRBD1
abundance: .
CDR3nt: TGTGCCAGCAGCCCACTGGGGACAGAGGAGCAGTACTTC
CDR3aa: CASSPLGTEEQYF

v_gene: TRBV5-1
j_gene: TRBJ2-5
d_gene: .
abundance: .
CDR3nt: TGCGCCAGCAGCTTGGAAGGTGGAGGAGAGACCCAGTACTTC
CDR3aa: CASSLEGGGETQYF

v_gene: TRBV11-2
j_gene: TRBJ1-4
d_gene: .
abundance: .
CDR3nt: TGTGCCAGCAGCCAGAGGAGACAGACTAATGAAAAACTGTTTTTT
CDR3aa: CASSQRRQTNEKLFF

v_gene: TRBV10-3
j_gene: TRBJ1-1
d_gene: TRBD1
abundance: few
CDR3nt: TGTGCCATCAGTGAGCCAGGGACAGGGAACACTGAAGCTTTCTTT
CDR3aa: CAISEPGTGNTEAFF

v_gene: TRBV19
j_gene: TRBJ2-1
d_gene: TRBD2
abundance: .
CDR3nt: TGTGCCAGTAGTATACCCCTAGCGGGGGGCTCCGATGAGCAGTTCTTC
CDR3aa: CASSIPLAGGSDEQFF

v_gene: TRBV6-2/TRBV6-3
j_gene: TRBJ2-1
d_gene: .
abundance: .
CDR3nt: TGTGCCAGCAGTTCGGCGGATGAGCAGTTCTTC
CDR3aa: CASSSADEQFF

v_gene: TRBV18
j_gene: TRBJ2-2
d_gene: .
abundance: once
CDR3nt: TGTGCCAGCTCTTACAGGGCCGACGGGGAGCTGTTTTTT
CDR3aa: CASSYRADGELFF

v_gene: TRBV28
j_gene: TRBJ2-1
d_gene: TRBD2
abundance: .
CDR3nt: TGTGCCAGCAGACCTAGCGGGGGGGCCGTGGAGCAGTTCTTC
CDR3aa: CASRPSGGAVEQFF

v_gene: TRBV6-6
j_gene: TRBJ2-1
d_gene: TRBD1
abundance: .
CDR3nt: TGTGCCAGCAGAGACGACAGGGGGTTGAATGAGCAGTTCTTC
CDR3aa: CASRDDRGLNEQFF